One sample yielded the 12 T cell receptor beta chains listed below, sequenced in a study of T-cell reconstitution after alpha-beta-depleted transplantation in children. TCRbeta library preparation incorporated unique molecular identifiers. TCRdb re-derived calls from the PCR reads in MiXCR, one entry per CDR3 protein. The sample includes some 300,000 distinct CDR3 sequences, about a tenth seen only once; the top ten take more than 2%. This specimen was PBMCs from the stem cell graft donor, taken from the stem cell graft. The receptors here all came from a human donor who donated a stem cell graft to a child with acute lymphoblastic leukemia.

This clonotype has only a few counts. The chain joins TRBV6-2 or TRBV6-3 to TRBJ2-3, with D perhaps assigned TRBD1 or TRBD2 (5 bases each). There are 15 residues in the CDR3. Trimming removed 2 bases at V and 3 bases at J, with 12 bases between. Germline V gene lookup returns CDR1 MNHEY and CDR2 SVGEGT. CDR3 DNA sequence: TGTGCCAGCAGTTACGATGAGTGGGGGACAGATACGCAGTATTTT. It encodes CASSYDEWGTDTQYF.

J is TRBJ2-1 and V is TRBV7-2; 11 bases map to TRBD2. From germline, CDR1 is SGHTA and CDR2 FQGNSA. The CDR3 spans 17 residues. Trimming took 1 base from V and 7 from J; bases not matched to a gene: 9. DNA of the CDR3: TGTGCCAGCAGCTTAGTGGGTCTCGGGACTAGCGGAAATGAGCAGTTCTTC. Residues: CASSLVGLGTSGNEQFF.

This clonotype occurred a few times. The chain carries TRBV2 and TRBJ2-7; D might be TRBD1 (5 bases). The CDR3 is 14 residues long. The V gene lost 4 bases and the J gene lost 3 bases, with 13 bases spanning the gap. Per germline, CDR1 SNHLY and CDR2 FYNNEI. DNA of the CDR3: TGTGCCAGCAGTGCTTCACAGGAGCTCTACGAGCAGTACTTC. Protein product: CASSASQELYEQYF.

Turning to this clonotype: Mismatch with germline at one junction end may stem from a read error. The chain employs TRBV14 and TRBJ2-3; a weak D match, TRBD1 (6 bases). CDR3 length equals 15 residues. CDR1 SGHDN and CDR2 FVKESK come from the germline V gene. The CDR3 nucleotides are TGTGACAGCAGCCAAGGGGGAACCGCCGCGGATACGCAGTATTTT. Translation: CDSSQGGTAADTQYF. Together with reference TRBV14 and TRBJ2-3, the CDR3 gives the full variable domain: EAGVTQFPSHSVIEKGQTVTLRCDPISGHDNLYWYRRVMGKEIKFLLHFVKESKQDESGMPNNRFLAERTGGTYSTLKVQPAELEDSGVYFCDSSQGGTAADTQYFGPGTRLTVL.

The CDR3, as DNA: TGTGCCAGCAGTTATGCCGACAGGCACGAGCAGTACTTC. It yields the protein CASSYADRHEQYF. The chain couples TRBV6-5 to TRBJ2-7, with a weak D call TRBD1 (6 bases). The germline V gene has CDR1 MNHEY and CDR2 SVGAGI. V lost 3 bases and J lost 5, with 11 bases in between. The CDR3 spans 13 residues.

This clonotype was detected a few times. The V and J genes are TRBV12-3 or TRBV12-4 and TRBJ2-7, with TRBD2 identical over 8 bases. This CDR3 is built from 13 residues. J lost 1 base, V lost 6 bases, and 2 bases had no gene match. CDR3 nucleotides: TGTGCCAGCAGGGGACTAGGGTCCTACGAGCAGTACTTC. It encodes CASRGLGSYEQYF.

This clonotype has at least ten counts. The chain couples TRBV11-2 to TRBJ2-7, with D possibly being TRBD1 (5 bases). With 7 bases removed from V and 3 bases from J, the gap between germline ends came to 19 bases. The CDR3 has 15 amino acids. Germline V lookup: CDR1 SGHAT, CDR2 FQNNGV. The chain's CDR3 is CASKPTVPGIYEQYF. The CDR3, as DNA: TGTGCCAGCAAACCGACAGTACCAGGGATCTACGAGCAGTACTTC. The whole variable domain, remainder taken from reference TRBV11-2 and TRBJ2-7, is EAGVAQSPRYKIIEKRQSVAFWCNPISGHATLYWYQQILGQGPKLLIQFQNNGVVDDSQLPKDRFSAERLKGVDSTLKIQPAKLEDSAVYLCASKPTVPGIYEQYFGPGTRLTVT.

This clonotype was detected only a few times. The gene calls are TRBV6-1 and TRBJ1-2; 7 nucleotides align to TRBD1. The CDR3 length is 17 residues. The V gene end was trimmed by 5 bases and the J gene end by 4 bases; junction bases not matched to a gene: 16. The germline V gene encodes CDR1 MNHNS and CDR2 SASEGT. For the CDR3, the DNA is TGTGCCAGCAGTCGGGGGGTTAACCGGGACAGTGCCTATGGCTACACCTTC. Its translation: CASSRGVNRDSAYGYTF.

In this sample, this clonotype turned up a few times. This CDR3 is CASSRGLTWGETQYF. The CDR3 region has the DNA TGTGCCAGCAGTCGGGGACTTACCTGGGGAGAGACCCAGTACTTC. V usage is TRBV12-3 or TRBV12-4 and J usage is TRBJ2-5; a possible D gene is TRBD2 (6 bases). The CDR3 extends over 15 amino acids. The V end was cut by 5 bases, the J end by 4 bases, with 17 bases between.

This clonotype was observed many times. This chain links TRBV4-3 with TRBJ2-2; unclear D gene. Trimming removed 2 bases from V and 3 bases from J, with 10 bases in between. Per the germline V gene, CDR1 is LGHNA and CDR2 is YSLEER. The CDR3 sequence is 15 residues long. The CDR3 protein is CASSQNLQHTGELFF. The DNA of the CDR3 is TGCGCCAGCAGCCAAAACTTGCAGCACACCGGGGAGCTGTTTTTT.

This clonotype was picked up many times. This chain connects TRBV29-1 to TRBJ2-7, with TRBD1 matching 11 bases. In germline, CDR1 is SQVTM, CDR2 ANQGSEA. The CDR3 is 13 amino acids. J was trimmed by 3 bases and V by 3 bases; bases with no gene match: 1. The CDR3 coding sequence is TGCAGCGTTGAGGGGACAGGGGGCTACGAGCAGTACTTC. It encodes CSVEGTGGYEQYF.

This clonotype was observed a few times. The V call is TRBV11-2, the J call TRBJ2-1; TRBD2 matches 13 bases. Germline V CDR1 and CDR2: SGHAT, FQNNGV. Trimming cost V 5 bases and J 0 bases; bases outside gene matches: 13. CDR3 size: 20 residues. The CDR3 loop is CASSLSVGTSGTGSYNEQFF. The CDR3 DNA follows: TGTGCCAGCAGCCTAAGTGTAGGGACTAGCGGGACCGGCTCCTACAATGAGCAGTTCTTC. Full variable domain (rest looked up from reference TRBV11-2 and TRBJ2-1): EAGVAQSPRYKIIEKRQSVAFWCNPISGHATLYWYQQILGQGPKLLIQFQNNGVVDDSQLPKDRFSAERLKGVDSTLKIQPAKLEDSAVYLCASSLSVGTSGTGSYNEQFFGPGTRLTVL.